Below, 5 T cell receptor beta chains from the same sample are listed, as sequenced in a study of CD8 T cells in ankylosing spondylitis. Findings and caveats of the study: It appeared that ankylosing spondylitis blood was characterized by a TCR beta motif of under ten highly homologous variants.

Antigen specificity for these receptors is unknown. One entry per CDR3 protein, called by TCRdb with MiXCR from the 5' RACE reads. The profile covers some 200,000 distinct CDR3 sequences, with approximately 7.4% appearing a single time and 12% to 15% taken by the ten largest. The sequencing sample was made of blood, either unsorted or a sorted T cell fraction (not recorded which). These receptors all stem from a male donor with ankylosing spondylitis.

This clonotype was counted many times. This chain links TRBV20-1 with TRBJ1-1; 7 nucleotides agree with TRBD1. This CDR3 contains 12 residues. Trimming cost V 6 bases and J 11 bases; bases outside gene matches: 12. Germline V gene data show CDR1 as DFQATT and CDR2 as SNEGSKA (reference sequence). CDR3 DNA: TGCAGTGCCTTGGGCCGGGACAGTGATGCTTTCTTT. Translation: CSALGRDSDAFF.

The CDR3 reads CASSRKGSSSGTEAFF. DNA of the CDR3: TGTGCCAGCAGTCGTAAGGGGTCCTCCTCCGGCACTGAAGCTTTCTTT. The chain is built from TRBV7-2 and TRBJ1-1; maybe TRBD1 (5 bases). Germline V gene sequence: CDR1 SGHTA, CDR2 FQGNSA. The CDR3 extends over 16 amino acids. V gave up 6 bases and J gave up 4 bases, with 21 bases separating them.

This clonotype was seen repeatedly, ten times or more. The chain has TRBV2 and TRBJ1-1; D gene unclear. V was cut by 6 bases and J by 1 base, with 6 bases left in between. Germline loops: CDR1 SNHLY, CDR2 FYNNEI. This CDR3 is built from 12 residues. CDR3 DNA: TGTGCCAGCAGCGCGAGGAACACTGAAGCTTTCTTT. Protein: CASSARNTEAFF.

This clonotype has a count of ten or more. The V call is TRBV4-3, the J call TRBJ2-1; maybe TRBD1 (5 bases). V lost 3 bases and J 5 bases, leaving 20 bases between the germline ends. The CDR3 runs to 17 residues. Germline CDR1 is LGHNA and CDR2 is YSLEER. Written as DNA, the CDR3 is TGCGCCAGCAGCCAGGGCTACATTAGGGGCACGAACAATGAGCAGTTCTTC. Translated, it gives CASSQGYIRGTNNEQFF.

This clonotype appeared a few times. This chain joins TRBV2 and TRBJ2-1; unclear D gene. V was cut by 8 bases and J by 5 bases, with 25 bases left in between. The V gene's germline CDR1 is SNHLY and CDR2 FYNNEI. This CDR3 region has 17 residues. CDR3 residues: CASEAATRITPHNEQFF. DNA of the CDR3: TGTGCCAGCGAGGCCGCCACTCGCATAACACCTCACAATGAGCAGTTCTTC.